What follows are 22 T cell receptor beta chains derived from one specimen sequenced in a study of shared clonotypes between healthy human individuals. Some clones are missing from TCRdb's copy, which holds only in-frame ones; the method was immunoSEQ multiplex PCR. The table includes more than 1,200,000 clones, approximately 98.5% detected once. The sample consisted of naive CD4+ T cells sorted from blood. Subset indicated: CD45RA+ positively selected. All receptors come from a man aged 25 to 40 in good health.

The V call is TRBV19, the J call TRBJ1-5; D may be TRBD1 (6 bases). The CDR3 sequence is 14 residues long. Germline V gives CDR1 LNHDA, CDR2 SQIVND (reference sequence). Trimming cost V 8 bases and J 6 bases, with 17 bases left between them. The CDR3 loop is CASRTNRAPQPQHF. DNA for the CDR3: TGTGCCAGTCGAACTAACAGGGCCCCTCAGCCCCAGCATTTT.

The rearrangement joins TRBV5-1 to TRBJ2-2, with D uncertain. The CDR3 sequence is 14 residues long. V gave up 2 bases and J gave up 7 bases, with 12 bases separating them. From germline, CDR1 is SGHRS and CDR2 YFSETQ. In DNA, the CDR3 is TGCGCCAGCAGCTTAAGCCTTACCGGCGGGGAGCTGTTTTTT. It specifies CASSLSLTGGELFF.

This clone was observed once. The chain employs TRBV9 and TRBJ2-1; TRBD1 agrees at 9 bases. The CDR3 totals 20 residues. Per germline, CDR1 SGDLS and CDR2 YYNGEE. V shed 0 bases and J 2 bases; nucleotides not matched to a gene: 15. This CDR3 is CASSVGLGTGSSGTYNEQFF. The CDR3 nucleotides are TGTGCCAGCAGCGTAGGGCTCGGGACAGGGTCTAGCGGAACCTACAATGAGCAGTTCTTC.

This rearrangement joins TRBV21-1 to TRBJ2-7; TRBD1, the table's D call, lacks a check against the DNA. TRBV21-1 corresponds to a pseudogene. The length of the CDR3 is 15 residues. CDR3 region: CASSSVQATSYEQYF. For the CDR3, the DNA is TGTGCCAGCAGCTCCGTACAGGCTACCTCCTACGAGCAGTACTTC.

The chain is built from TRBV5-8 and TRBJ2-5; D is ambiguous. CDR3 length: 13 residues. V lost 2 bases and J lost 2, with 7 bases in between. Germline V gene sequence: CDR1 SGHTS, CDR2 YDEGEE. In DNA, the CDR3 is TGTGCCAGCAGCTTAGACGGTCAAGAGACCCAGTACTTC. This codes for CASSLDGQETQYF.

J is TRBJ2-3 and V is TRBV6-1; the D gene is possibly TRBD1 (6 bases). Germline-derived CDR1 and CDR2 are MNHNS and SASEGT. There are 11 residues in the CDR3. Trimming took off 9 bases at V and 4 bases at J, with 8 bases between the two ends. CDR3 region: CASTGSDTQYF. The CDR3 DNA is TGTGCCAGTACAGGGTCAGATACGCAGTATTTT.

Here the CDR3 DNA reads TGCACTCCGCGGACTGCCTATGGCTACACCTTC. This encodes CTPRTAYGYTF. This chain links TRBV20-1 with TRBJ1-2; D gene uncertain. The CDR3 extends over 11 amino acids. Germline CDR1 and CDR2: DFQATT and SNEGSKA (reference sequence).

CDR3 nucleotides: TGTGCCAGCTCACAAAACCCAGGGGGAACACAACTTTATGGCTACACCTTC. Translating it yields CASSQNPGGTQLYGYTF. V is TRBV18 and J is TRBJ1-2; 7 bases agree with TRBD1. After removal of 4 bases from V and 5 bases from J, the junction contained 16 bases not matched to a gene. The CDR3 totals 17 residues. Germline CDR1 reads KGHSH; CDR2 reads LQKENI.

This rearrangement joins TRBV6-1 to TRBJ2-7; 11 positions match TRBD2. The CDR3 consists of 17 residues. Trimming took 4 bases from V and 5 from J; bases not matched to a gene: 13. Germline V gives CDR1 MNHNS, CDR2 SASEGT. The CDR3 nucleotides read TGTGCCAGCAGTGGACCTGTTAGCGGGAGGGCCGTACACGAGCAGTACTTC. Translated: CASSGPVSGRAVHEQYF.

The gene calls are TRBV4-1 and TRBJ1-2; tentative D call: TRBD1 (6 bases). Per germline, CDR1 MGHRA and CDR2 YSYEKL. CDR3 size: 16 residues. Trimming removed 4 bases at V and 2 bases at J, with 17 bases between. CDR3 nucleotide sequence: TGCGCCAGCAGCCTCCGGGGGGGACAACCCAACTATGGCTACACCTTC. Protein product: CASSLRGGQPNYGYTF.

This clone was counted a single time. The chain couples TRBV9 to TRBJ1-3; D not resolved. Deletions cut 2 bases from V and 4 bases from J, with 13 bases between. CDR1 is SGDLS, CDR2 YYNGEE, per germline. The CDR3 length is 15 residues. The CDR3 is CASSVRGSSGNTIYF. DNA for the CDR3: TGTGCCAGCAGCGTGCGGGGAAGTAGCGGAAACACCATATATTTT.

This chain uses TRBV25-1 with TRBJ1-3; no firm D call. The V gene's germline CDR1 is MGHDK and CDR2 SYGVNS. The CDR3 consists of 14 residues. The germline V and J ends were trimmed by 4 bases and 0 bases, with 7 bases remaining between them. The CDR3 DNA sequence: TGTGCCAGCAGTGTCTCAGACTCTGGAAACACCATATATTTT. Protein product: CASSVSDSGNTIYF.

CDR3 sequence reads: CASSSSGALREQYF. The CDR3, as DNA: TGTGCCAGCAGCTCTAGCGGGGCCCTCCGCGAGCAGTACTTC. The chain employs TRBV7-9 and TRBJ2-7; 9 nucleotides match TRBD2. The CDR3 spans 14 residues. Germline V gene lookup returns CDR1 SEHNR and CDR2 FQNEAQ (reference sequence). V shed 4 bases and J 6 bases; nucleotides not matched to a gene: 7.

This clone was picked up one time. Other DNA sequences within the sample encode an identical CDR3. This rearrangement joins TRBV30 to TRBJ2-2; D remains ambiguous. The germline V gene encodes CDR1 GTSNPN and CDR2 SVGIG (reference sequence). This CDR3 is 13 amino acids long. V was trimmed by 0 bases and J by 3 bases, leaving 5 bases between them. The CDR3 loop is CAWSVLDTGELFF. Written as DNA, the CDR3 is TGTGCCTGGAGTGTACTCGACACCGGGGAGCTGTTTTTT.

On this clone itself: Other DNA sequences in this specimen translate into the identical CDR3. The chain recombines TRBV29-1 with TRBJ1-2; D not resolved. Trimming took off 4 bases at V and 7 bases at J, with 1 base between the two ends. The CDR3 spans 8 residues. Germline CDR1 and CDR2: SQVTM and ANQGSEA. This chain's CDR3 is CSVGGYTF. In DNA, the CDR3 is TGCAGCGTTGGTGGCTACACCTTC.

This chain links TRBV5-4 with TRBJ1-2; no clear D. The CDR3 consists of 14 residues. V was trimmed by 0 bases and J by 2 bases, leaving 8 bases between them. Germline V gene sequence: CDR1 SGHNT, CDR2 YYREEE (reference sequence). CDR3 sequence reads: CASSLEGRNYGYTF. The CDR3 region has the DNA TGTGCCAGCAGCTTGGAAGGCAGAAACTATGGCTACACCTTC.

The chain recombines TRBV4-1 with TRBJ2-5; D unresolved. This CDR3 is built from 13 residues. Germline values: CDR1 MGHRA, CDR2 YSYEKL. V gave up 1 base and J gave up 0 bases, with 3 bases separating them. In nucleotides, the CDR3 is TGCGCCAGCAGCCAAGCAAACCAAGAGACCCAGTACTTC. Translating gives CASSQANQETQYF.

For this clone: The same CDR3 is also encoded by other DNA sequences in this sample. The chain employs TRBV18 and TRBJ1-2; possibly TRBD1 for D (5 bases). Germline V CDR1 and CDR2: KGHSH, LQKENI. V shed 5 bases and J shed 2 bases, with 12 bases lying between them. This CDR3 has 14 amino acids. The CDR3 DNA sequence: TGTGCCAGCTCATCCGGGACGGGGAACTATGGCTACACCTTC. Its translation is CASSSGTGNYGYTF.

This sequence joins TRBV28 and TRBJ1-2, with 8 nucleotides matching TRBD1. In germline, CDR1 is MDHEN, CDR2 SYDVKM. V was clipped by 2 bases and J by 4 bases; unmatched bases: 6. The CDR3 is 15 residues long. CDR3 sequence reads: CASSLGFGQGYGYTF. CDR3 DNA: TGTGCCAGCAGTTTAGGGTTCGGACAGGGCTATGGCTACACCTTC.

J is TRBJ1-1 and V is TRBV27; 10 bases map to TRBD1. This CDR3 spans 17 amino acids. Germline loops: CDR1 MNHEY, CDR2 SMNVEV (reference sequence). The trim removed 1 base at V and 1 base at J, leaving 6 bases unmatched. CDR3: CASSLFSRTGGNTEAFF. The CDR3 region has the DNA TGTGCCAGCAGTTTATTTAGTAGGACAGGGGGGAACACTGAAGCTTTCTTT.

The V gene is TRBV27, the J gene TRBJ2-7; 12 nucleotides agree with TRBD2. From germline, CDR1 is MNHEY and CDR2 SMNVEV (reference sequence). V was clipped by 4 bases and J by 4 bases; unmatched bases: 11. This CDR3 comprises 17 residues. In DNA form, the CDR3 reads TGTGCCAGCAGTTCGATTAGACTAGCGGGAGCCATATACGAGCAGTACTTC. It codes for CASSSIRLAGAIYEQYF.

The chain couples TRBV11-2 to TRBJ2-7; 10 bases match TRBD1. Losses at the gene ends were 1 base for V and 4 bases for J; bases not matched to a gene: 4. Germline CDR1 and CDR2: SGHAT and FQNNGV. The CDR3 has 15 amino acids. This CDR3 reads CASSLAGQGLYEQYF. The CDR3 DNA reads TGTGCCAGCAGCTTAGCGGGACAGGGGTTGTACGAGCAGTACTTC.